The 24 T cell receptor beta chains in this list originate from one sample, sequenced in a study of TIL therapy for anti-PD-1-resistant metastatic lung cancer. Sequencing used immunoSEQ v3. The data were produced by immunoSEQ multiplex PCR, yet TCRdb's version contains in-frame clones alone and is incomplete. In the table there are more than 50,000 clones, roughly 87% of which are singletons. Time point specified: pre-treatment sample, taken before nivolumab and TIL therapy. The specimen comprised blood, sampled at baseline. The receptors come from a person aged 25-79 years with non-small cell lung cancer.

This chain links TRBV27 with TRBJ2-3; D gene unclear. CDR3 length: 14 residues. Germline values: CDR1 MNHEY, CDR2 SMNVEV (reference sequence). V was trimmed by 5 bases and J by 4 bases, leaving 13 bases between them. Here the CDR3 reads CASSLSAFPDTQYF. CDR3 sequence (DNA): TGTGCCAGCAGTCTCTCAGCGTTCCCAGATACGCAGTATTTT.

V is TRBV7-8 and J is TRBJ2-5, with TRBD2 identical over 9 bases. In germline, CDR1 is SGHVS, CDR2 FQNEAQ. The CDR3 runs 16 residues. V lost 5 bases to trimming and J lost 4 bases; unmatched junction nucleotides: 11. CDR3 DNA: TGTGCCAGCAGCCCAGGACTAGCGCTCGCCCCAGAGACCCAGTACTTC. It is translated as CASSPGLALAPETQYF.

As DNA, the CDR3 is TGTGCCAGCAGCTTGCAGGACTTTGAGCAGTTCTTC. Amino acid sequence: CASSLQDFEQFF. The chain combines TRBV5-4 with TRBJ2-1; D may be TRBD2 (5 bases). Per germline, CDR1 SGHNT and CDR2 YYREEE (reference sequence). Between the trimmed V and J ends, which lost 1 base and 9 bases, there was a span of 8 bases. The CDR3 runs to 12 residues.

This rearrangement joins TRBV6-1 to TRBJ2-5; the D is unclear. CDR3 length equals 14 residues. The germline V gene has CDR1 MNHNS and CDR2 SASEGT. Trimming pared 1 base from V and 1 base from J, leaving 7 bases between. As DNA, the CDR3 is TGTGCCAGCAGTGAAGTAGGCGTCCAAGAGACCCAGTACTTC. It specifies CASSEVGVQETQYF.

The chain links TRBV5-1 to TRBJ2-7; D gene unclear. The CDR3 has 14 amino acids. CDR1 is SGHRS, CDR2 YFSETQ, per germline. V lost 1 base to trimming and J lost 0 bases, with 8 bases between them. The CDR3 DNA sequence: TGCGCCAGCAGCTTGTTGAGTGGCTCCTACGAGCAGTACTTC. Its translation is CASSLLSGSYEQYF. Full variable domain (missing parts from reference TRBV5-1 and TRBJ2-7): KAGVTQTPRYLIKTRGQQVTLSCSPISGHRSVSWYQQTPGQGLQFLFEYFSETQRNKGNFPGRFSGRQFSNSRSEMNVSTLELGDSALYLCASSLLSGSYEQYFGPGTRLTVT.

The chain uses TRBV5-1 and TRBJ1-4; D is ambiguous. The germline gives CDR1 SGHRS, CDR2 YFSETQ. Trimming shortened V by 4 bases and J by 1 base, and 5 bases separated the two germline ends. The CDR3 loop spans 13 amino acids. The CDR3 sequence is CASSEGTNEKLFF. The CDR3 DNA follows: TGCGCCAGCAGCGAGGGAACTAATGAAAAACTGTTTTTT.

J is TRBJ2-1 and V is TRBV5-6, with D unclear. CDR1 and CDR2 from the germline V gene are SGHDT and YYEEEE. The CDR3 consists of 13 residues. V was shortened by 0 bases and J by 6 bases, with 7 bases between the two germline ends. The CDR3 spells CASSLVSTNEQFF. CDR3 in DNA: TGTGCCAGCAGCTTGGTGTCAACCAATGAGCAGTTCTTC.

The chain couples TRBV6-6 to TRBJ1-3; D remains ambiguous. The ends were cut back, 5 bases at V and 4 bases at J, with 6 bases in the middle. The CDR3 has 12 amino acids. The germline V gene encodes CDR1 MNHNY and CDR2 SVGAGI (reference sequence). The CDR3 loop reads CASSLGGNTIYF. Written as DNA, the CDR3 is TGTGCCAGCAGTCTAGGGGGAAACACCATATATTTT.

The rearrangement links TRBV6-5 to TRBJ1-5; the D is unclear. V was pared by 11 bases and J by 2 bases, with 19 bases between. The CDR3 sequence is 15 residues long. Germline assignment: CDR1 MNHEY and CDR2 SVGAGI. Here the CDR3 DNA reads TGTGCCGCGCGACTGAGGGAGGTTGGCAATCAGCCCCAGCATTTT. Residues: CAARLREVGNQPQHF.

This clone occurred once. The chain carries TRBV5-1 and TRBJ2-7, with 8 bases lining up with TRBD1. Looked up from germline, CDR1 is SGHRS and CDR2 is YFSETQ. The V segment lost 4 bases and the J segment 2 bases; nucleotides outside the gene matches: 5. The CDR3 length is 14 residues. CDR3 sequence reads: CASSPDRATYEQYF. CDR3 DNA: TGCGCCAGCAGCCCGGACAGGGCTACCTACGAGCAGTACTTC. Based on the CDR3 plus reference TRBV5-1 and TRBJ2-7, the full variable domain is KAGVTQTPRYLIKTRGQQVTLSCSPISGHRSVSWYQQTPGQGLQFLFEYFSETQRNKGNFPGRFSGRQFSNSRSEMNVSTLELGDSALYLCASSPDRATYEQYFGPGTRLTVT.

The CDR3 loop is CASSYIRGPDTQYF. CDR3 coding DNA: TGTGCCAGCAGCTATATTAGGGGGCCCGATACGCAGTATTTT. This chain uses TRBV2 with TRBJ2-3, with 7 bases aligning to TRBD1. Trimming at V came to 6 bases and at J to 6 bases, leaving 9 bases not matched to a gene. The CDR3 is 14 residues long. The germline V gene encodes CDR1 SNHLY and CDR2 FYNNEI.

The rearrangement links TRBV6-5 to TRBJ2-2; 7 bases agree with TRBD1. This CDR3 region has 14 residues. The J segment lost 1 base and the V segment lost 8 bases, leaving 4 bases of the junction unmatched. Per germline, CDR1 MNHEY and CDR2 SVGAGI. The CDR3 protein is CASRRTGNTGELFF. The CDR3 DNA is TGTGCCAGCCGGCGGACAGGGAACACCGGGGAGCTGTTTTTT.

The V and J genes are TRBV3-1 (or the pseudogene TRBV3-2) and TRBJ1-5, with D possibly matching TRBD1 (5 bases). Trimming left V 8 bases short and J 11 bases short, with 19 bases between. Germline-derived CDR1 and CDR2 are LGHDT and YNNKEL (reference sequence). There are 13 residues in the CDR3. As DNA, the CDR3 is TGTGCCAGCGCCGCCAGGGAGGGTTCGGCCCAGCATTTT. This sequence encodes CASAAREGSAQHF.

This rearrangement joins TRBV6-1 to TRBJ2-6; D may correspond to TRBD1 or TRBD2 (5 bases each). CDR1 and CDR2 from the germline V gene are MNHNS and SASEGT. Trimming stripped 3 bases from V and 0 bases from J, with 12 bases between. There are 17 residues in the CDR3. In DNA, the CDR3 is TGTGCCAGCAGTGATTCCCGGGGCCCCTCTGGGGCCAACGTCCTGACTTTC. As protein: CASSDSRGPSGANVLTF.

V gene TRBV28 combines with J gene TRBJ2-7; TRBD2 agrees at 8 bases. V shed 6 bases, J shed 5 bases, and the junction held 6 bases outside the gene matches. Per germline, CDR1 MDHEN and CDR2 SYDVKM. The CDR3 has 13 residues. CDR3 sequence reads: CASSRGGLDEQYF. DNA of the CDR3: TGTGCCAGCAGCCGGGGGGGGCTCGACGAGCAGTACTTC.

The V call is TRBV5-1, the J call TRBJ1-1; D not resolved. V gave up 4 bases and J gave up 11 bases, with 15 bases separating them. This CDR3 has 12 amino acids. Germline loops: CDR1 SGHRS, CDR2 YFSETQ. Here the CDR3 reads CASSPDQGRAFF. The CDR3 DNA is TGCGCCAGCAGCCCGGACCAAGGAAGGGCTTTCTTT.

CDR3 in DNA: TGTGCCAGCAGTACCCCCAGGGACCCCCTCTACGAGCAGTACTTC. Translating it yields CASSTPRDPLYEQYF. This chain connects TRBV27 to TRBJ2-7; D is perhaps TRBD1 or TRBD2 (5 bases each). CDR3 length equals 15 residues. Germline CDR1 is MNHEY and CDR2 is SMNVEV (reference sequence). Deletions cut 5 bases from V and 3 bases from J, with 17 bases between.

The chain is built from TRBV5-1 and TRBJ2-1; perhaps D is TRBD1 or TRBD2 (5 bases each). This CDR3 contains 16 residues. Trimming shortened V by 0 bases and J by 9 bases, and 19 bases separated the two germline ends. Germline CDR1 and CDR2: SGHRS and YFSETQ. The CDR3 region is CASSLASSPGRSEQFF. In nucleotides, the CDR3 is TGCGCCAGCAGCTTGGCCTCTTCTCCAGGGAGAAGTGAGCAGTTCTTC. The whole variable domain, remainder taken from reference TRBV5-1 and TRBJ2-1, is KAGVTQTPRYLIKTRGQQVTLSCSPISGHRSVSWYQQTPGQGLQFLFEYFSETQRNKGNFPGRFSGRQFSNSRSEMNVSTLELGDSALYLCASSLASSPGRSEQFFGPGTRLTVL.

The genes are TRBV4-1 and TRBJ2-7; 9 bases fit TRBD2. Losses at the gene ends were 0 bases for V and 10 bases for J; bases not matched to a gene: 7. The CDR3 runs 14 residues. From germline, CDR1 is MGHRA and CDR2 YSYEKL. The CDR3 here is CASSQDKAGGLQYF. DNA of the CDR3: TGCGCCAGCAGCCAAGATAAAGCGGGGGGCCTACAGTACTTC.

The rearrangement links TRBV28 to TRBJ1-1, with D perhaps matching TRBD1 (6 bases). Germline CDR1 reads MDHEN; CDR2 reads SYDVKM. V lost 2 bases to trimming and J lost 4 bases, with 14 bases between them. This CDR3 region has 15 residues. CDR3 residues: CASSLQYREATEAFF. The CDR3 coding sequence is TGTGCCAGCAGTTTACAGTACAGGGAGGCCACTGAAGCTTTCTTT.

The chain uses TRBV7-8 and TRBJ2-1, with D hard to call. In germline, CDR1 is SGHVS, CDR2 FQNEAQ. Trimming removed 5 bases from V and 2 bases from J, with 10 bases in between. The CDR3 loop spans 14 amino acids. The CDR3 DNA reads as TGTGCCAGCAGCCTCAACCCCGCCTACAATGAGCAGTTCTTC. Encoded protein: CASSLNPAYNEQFF. Filled out from reference TRBV7-8 and TRBJ2-1, the complete variable domain reads GAGVSQSPRYKVAKRGQDVALRCDPISGHVSLFWYQQALGQGPEFLTYFQNEAQLDKSGLPSDRFFAERPEGSVSTLKIQRTQQEDSAVYLCASSLNPAYNEQFFGPGTRLTVL.

In its sample, this clone was seen a few times. This chain uses TRBV10-2 with TRBJ2-6; 7 bases agree with TRBD2. The CDR3 runs 17 residues. Germline V gives CDR1 WSHSY, CDR2 SAAADI. V was pared by 3 bases and J by 2 bases, with 7 bases of the junction left unmatched. The CDR3: CASSDQRGGAGANVLTF. Written as DNA, the CDR3 is TGCGCCAGCAGTGATCAGCGGGGCGGAGCTGGGGCCAACGTCCTGACTTTC.

CDR3 DNA sequence: TGTGCCAGCAGCCGGACAGTCAATCAGCCCCAGCATTTT. It specifies CASSRTVNQPQHF. The chain employs TRBV9 and TRBJ1-5; weak D call: TRBD1 (6 bases). Germline loops: CDR1 SGDLS, CDR2 YYNGEE. The CDR3 is made up of 13 amino acids. V was trimmed by 4 bases and J by 3 bases, leaving 8 bases between them.

The chain carries TRBV15 and TRBJ2-1; possibly TRBD2 for D (5 bases). Germline-derived CDR1 and CDR2 are LNHNV and YYDKDF (reference sequence). CDR3 length equals 15 residues. Trimming left V 1 base short and J 4 bases short, with 11 bases between. CDR3 bases: TGTGCCACCAGCAGAGTGGAAGCGGAGTACAATGAGCAGTTCTTC. Protein product: CATSRVEAEYNEQFF. Looking up the rest from reference TRBV15 and TRBJ2-1 gives the full variable domain: DAMVIQNPRYQVTQFGKPVTLSCSQTLNHNVMYWYQQKSSQAPKLLFHYYDKDFNNEADTPDNFQSRRPNTSFCFLDIRSPGLGDTAMYLCATSRVEAEYNEQFFGPGTRLTVL.